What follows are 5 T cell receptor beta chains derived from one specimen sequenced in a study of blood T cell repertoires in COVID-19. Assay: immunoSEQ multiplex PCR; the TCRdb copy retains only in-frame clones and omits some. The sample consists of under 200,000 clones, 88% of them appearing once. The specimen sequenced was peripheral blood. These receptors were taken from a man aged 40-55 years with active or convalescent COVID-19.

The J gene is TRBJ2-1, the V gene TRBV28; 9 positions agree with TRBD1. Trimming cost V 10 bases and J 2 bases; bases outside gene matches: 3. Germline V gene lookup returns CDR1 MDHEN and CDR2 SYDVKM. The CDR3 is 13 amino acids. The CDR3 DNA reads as TGTGCCACCCGACAGGGGGCCTACAATGAGCAGTTCTTC. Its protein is CATRQGAYNEQFF.

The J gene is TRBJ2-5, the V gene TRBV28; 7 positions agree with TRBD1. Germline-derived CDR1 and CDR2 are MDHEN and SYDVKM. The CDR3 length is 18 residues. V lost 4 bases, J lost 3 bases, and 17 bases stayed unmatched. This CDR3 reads CASSSRQGRPIIKETQYF. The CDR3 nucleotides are TGTGCCAGCAGTTCCCGACAGGGTAGGCCTATTATTAAAGAGACCCAGTACTTC.

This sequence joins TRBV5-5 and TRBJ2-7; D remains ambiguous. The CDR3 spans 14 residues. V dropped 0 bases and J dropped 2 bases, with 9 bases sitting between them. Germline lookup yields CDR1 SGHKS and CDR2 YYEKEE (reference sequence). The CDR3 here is CASSLGAGPYEQYF. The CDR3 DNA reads TGTGCCAGCAGCTTGGGCGCAGGCCCCTACGAGCAGTACTTC.

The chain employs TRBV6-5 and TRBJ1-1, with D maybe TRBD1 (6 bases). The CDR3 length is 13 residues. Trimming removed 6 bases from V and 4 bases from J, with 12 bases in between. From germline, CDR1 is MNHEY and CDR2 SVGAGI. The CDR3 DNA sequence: TGTGCCAGCAGGAGGGGGATTACCACTGAAGCTTTCTTT. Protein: CASRRGITTEAFF.

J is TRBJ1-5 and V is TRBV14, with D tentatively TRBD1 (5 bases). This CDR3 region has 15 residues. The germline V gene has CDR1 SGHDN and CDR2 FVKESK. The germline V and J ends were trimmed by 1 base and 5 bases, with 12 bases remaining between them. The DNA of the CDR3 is TGTGCCAGCAGCCAAGTTGGGGGGACGGATCAGCCCCAGCATTTT. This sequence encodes CASSQVGGTDQPQHF.